The T cell receptor beta chain under discussion was sequenced for a study of blood T cell repertoires in COVID-19 (dated by TCRdb to the early 2020s). A note on the overall study: The collaborator samples originated in the United States, Italy and Spain and spanned the acute and convalescent phases of COVID-19. The material from the prospective study consisted of cDNA or gDNA derived from T cells, B-cell-depleted T cells, or PBMCs. Subjects who had been exposed to COVID-19, were actively infected with it, or had recovered from it provided the deeply sampled blood TCRbeta repertoires that made up the dataset. The repertoires were released in a freely available public database meant as a resource for research on the immune response to SARS-CoV-2. Samples came from the ongoing ImmuneRACE study (first 160 participants) plus 1,254 subjects from 6 global collaborators. The sample metadata nearly always contained a de-identified subject ID, COVID-19 status, age in years and sex. HLA class I and class II types, where available, came from metadata supplied by the sample provider rather than from assay-based typing. Paper-wide results and their limitations: Clinical and demographic metadata were provided uncurated, with the amount varying by source and participant.

A second Seattle source provided samples from volunteer blood donors who had recovered from COVID-19. Collaborating institutions collected whole blood in K2EDTA tubes following their own protocols. Collaborator samples were shipped for TCRbeta analysis as frozen whole blood, isolated PBMCs, or DNA extracted from either sample type. TCRbeta CDR3 regions were amplified from genomic DNA using the immunoSEQ Assay, a bias-controlled multiplex PCR. Under the source paper's analysis protocol: The number of nucleated cells in each sample was estimated from the amplification of reference gene primers within the assay. To quantify the absolute abundance of each unique TCRbeta CDR3 rearrangement, sequence reads were collapsed and filtered. For each sample, productive Simpson clonality was calculated as the square root of Simpson's diversity index across productive rearrangements. TCRdb took this table from immuneACCESS and kept in-frame rearrangements with V and J called. Such tables lack part of the clones; where checked against another copy, unresolved V genes explain under half of the gap, and the rest is unexplained. D and trimming come from the DNA, and the V and J calls and clone size come from that table. This sample has under 300,000 clones in its table, and roughly 91% of those were observed once. Of the sample, about 1% falls within the top ten clones.

Trimming at the junction amounts to 8 bases on V and 3 bases on J, and the germline ends lie 19 bases apart. The CDR3 has 14 amino acids, counting the end cysteine and phenylalanine. Only CDR3 DNA remains: 42 bases, in frame from the first base. The germline V gene gives CDR1 as SQVTM and CDR2 as ANQGSEA. As to this clone: Its antigen is currently not known. No per-base quality is available; no much larger clone lies one base away.

The sequencing input was peripheral blood. The chain couples TRBV29-1 to TRBJ1-1; TRBD1 is possibly the D segment (5 matching bases). The sequence was collected from a woman aged 40 to 50 who had recovered from COVID-19. The DNA reads as follows: TGCAGCCTACAACGAAGGCAGGGCGACACTGAAGCTTTCTTT. Translated, it gives CSLQRRQGDTEAFF.